This T cell receptor beta chain was obtained from a study of shared clonotypes between healthy human individuals. The wider study: Donor composition was a couple of women and three men, aged 18 to 49.

This CDR3 contains 13 residues. Germline V gene lookup returns CDR1 KGHSH and CDR2 LQKENI. The V gene lost 3 bases and the J gene lost 7 bases, with 9 bases spanning the gap. Whole-study results and caveats: Blood was the only sampled material, and tissue repertoires likely differ. Richness estimates generally favored naive over memory subsets. Among non-shared clonotypes, generation probabilities were lower than among those shared by all four donors.

The method was immunoSEQ multiplex PCR; TCRdb's version includes in-frame clones alone and lacks a portion of them. The table records over 850,000 clones, 70% to 80% of them present only once. Concerning this clone: The target antigen is unknown.

The receptor comes from a man between 18 and 35 years old in good health. Some clones in this sample may be carry-over from other donors' samples. The sample taken for sequencing was memory CD4+ T cells from PBMCs. The subset: CD45RA-negative fraction. This chain links TRBV18 with TRBJ2-2, with D unresolved. CDR3 sequence: CASSPPVRGELFF. For the CDR3, the DNA is TGTGCCAGCTCACCCCCGGTCCGCGGGGAGCTGTTTTTT.